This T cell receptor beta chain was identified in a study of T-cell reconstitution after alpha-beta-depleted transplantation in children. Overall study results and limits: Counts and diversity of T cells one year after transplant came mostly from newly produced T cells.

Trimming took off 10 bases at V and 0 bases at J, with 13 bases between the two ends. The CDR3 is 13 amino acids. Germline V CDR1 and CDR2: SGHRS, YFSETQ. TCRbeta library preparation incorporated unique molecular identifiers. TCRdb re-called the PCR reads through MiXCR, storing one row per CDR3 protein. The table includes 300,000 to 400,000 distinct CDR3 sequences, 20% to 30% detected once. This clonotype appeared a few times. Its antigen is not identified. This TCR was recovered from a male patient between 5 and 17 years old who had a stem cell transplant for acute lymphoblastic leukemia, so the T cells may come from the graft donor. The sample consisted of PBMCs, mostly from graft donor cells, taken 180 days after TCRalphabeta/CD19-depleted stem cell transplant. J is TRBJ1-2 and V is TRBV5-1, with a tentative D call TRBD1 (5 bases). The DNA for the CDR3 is TGCGCCGCGAGGGCAGGGCCTAACTATGGCTACACCTTC. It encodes CAARAGPNYGYTF.